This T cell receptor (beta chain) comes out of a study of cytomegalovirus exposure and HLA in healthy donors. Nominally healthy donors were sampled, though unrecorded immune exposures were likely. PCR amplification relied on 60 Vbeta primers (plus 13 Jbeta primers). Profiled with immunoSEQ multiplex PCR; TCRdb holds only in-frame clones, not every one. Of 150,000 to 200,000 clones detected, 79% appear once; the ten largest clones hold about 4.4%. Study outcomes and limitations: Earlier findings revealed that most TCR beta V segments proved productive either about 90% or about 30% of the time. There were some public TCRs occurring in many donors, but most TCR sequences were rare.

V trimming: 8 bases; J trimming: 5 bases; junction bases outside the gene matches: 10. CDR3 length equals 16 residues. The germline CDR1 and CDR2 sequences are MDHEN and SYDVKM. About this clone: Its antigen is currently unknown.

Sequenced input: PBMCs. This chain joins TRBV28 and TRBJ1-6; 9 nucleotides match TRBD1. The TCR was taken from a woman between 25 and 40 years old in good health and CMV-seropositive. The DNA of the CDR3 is TGTGCCAGCGGAACAACCGGGACAGGGAATAATTCACCCCTCCACTTT. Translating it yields CASGTTGTGNNSPLHF.